The 4 T cell receptor beta chains in this list originate from one sample, sequenced in a study of T cell repertoires in ileal Crohn's disease. Time point given: neoterminal ileum biopsy at postoperative endoscopy, about 6 months after surgery. Some clones are missing from TCRdb's copy, which holds only in-frame ones; the method was immunoSEQ multiplex PCR. Of some 11,000 clones listed, over 55% are singletons. Input material: ileal tissue. The receptors were gathered from an adult with Crohn's disease.

The rearrangement links TRBV28 to TRBJ2-2; 9 bases match TRBD2. The CDR3 extends over 16 amino acids. Germline V gene lookup returns CDR1 MDHEN and CDR2 SYDVKM. V shed 6 bases, J shed 4 bases, and the junction held 9 bases outside the gene matches. The CDR3 DNA reads TGTGCCAGCAGCCACCGGCGGGAGGGTGGCACCGGGGAGCTGTTTTTT. The encoded protein is CASSHRREGGTGELFF.

The chain joins TRBV30 to TRBJ1-3, with TRBD1 matching over 7 bases. J lost 4 bases, V lost 1 base, and 7 bases had no gene match. This CDR3 comprises 15 residues. Germline CDR1 reads GTSNPN; CDR2 reads SVGIG (reference sequence). In DNA, the CDR3 is TGTGCCTGGAGTGCCCCGACAGGGTTGGGAAACACCATATATTTT. Amino acid sequence: CAWSAPTGLGNTIYF.

This clone has just a few counts. The CDR3 bases are TGTGCCAGCAGCTTATCTCAGGGCGGCGGTGAAAAACTGTTTTTT. The encoded protein is CASSLSQGGGEKLFF. The gene calls are TRBV7-2 and TRBJ1-4, with D perhaps TRBD1 (5 bases). Trimming took 2 bases from V and 7 from J, leaving 14 bases between them. Per the germline V gene, CDR1 is SGHTA and CDR2 is FQGNSA. The CDR3 extends over 15 amino acids.

The gene calls are TRBV29-1 and TRBJ2-1; TRBD2 might be the D (6 bases). The CDR3 has 12 amino acids. Trimming removed 8 bases from V and 4 bases from J, with 12 bases in between. CDR1 and CDR2 from the germline V gene are SQVTM and ANQGSEA. The CDR3 here is CSIGGLYNEQFF. The CDR3 DNA reads as TGCAGCATCGGGGGATTATACAATGAGCAGTTCTTC.